Shown below are 2 T cell receptor beta chains from a single sample sequenced in a study of blood T cell repertoires in COVID-19. TCRdb's table, derived via immunoSEQ multiplex PCR, lists solely in-frame clones and lacks some. In the table there are a few hundred thousand clones, 70% to 90% of which are singletons. Sequencing used PBMCs or T cells enriched from blood (not recorded which). These receptors came from a woman in her twenties or thirties who had recovered from COVID-19.

The chain uses TRBV2 and TRBJ2-7, with a weak D call TRBD1 (5 bases). The V gene's germline CDR1 is SNHLY and CDR2 FYNNEI. This CDR3 has 13 residues. Trimming removed 7 bases from V and 4 bases from J, with 14 bases in between. The CDR3 DNA is TGTGCCAGCAAACAGGTTAACGAGTACGAGCAGTACTTC. Translated, it gives CASKQVNEYEQYF. Using reference TRBV2 and TRBJ2-7 for the parts outside the CDR3, the full variable domain is EPEVTQTPSHQVTQMGQEVILRCVPISNHLYFYWYRQILGQKVEFLVSFYNNEISEKSEIFDDQFSVERPDGSNFTLKIRSTKLEDSAMYFCASKQVNEYEQYFGPGTRLTVT.

Comment on this clone: It is unclear where the CDR3 begins or ends on the DNA, so no DNA is shown, and the CDR3 is as TCRdb lists it. The V call is TRBV12-2, the J call TRBJ2-5; the D call of TRBD1 is as the table states it, not checked on the DNA. TRBV12-2 counts as a pseudogene. A total of 16 residues make up the CDR3, ends included. Here the CDR3 reads CASRLVAGGAKETQYF.